Listed below are T cell receptor beta chains from one sample, sequenced in a study of cytomegalovirus exposure and HLA in healthy donors. Assay: immunoSEQ multiplex PCR; the TCRdb copy retains only in-frame clones and omits some. Of about 53,000 clones in the sample, around 91% were seen once. The source material was PBMCs. Source of these receptors: a man aged 18 to 35 in good health and CMV-seronegative. Both conserved end residues are part of each CDR3. Each record gives: D gene, J gene, V gene, clone size, CDR3 protein, CDR3 DNA. D genes are given only for firm matches. Rows may omit the clone size; those that give it use once, few, many or a size class.

D: NA
J: TRBJ2-2
V: TRBV19
size: NA
CDR3: CASSIPAGRTGELFF
DNA: TGTGCCAGTAGTATACCGGCAGGGAGGACCGGGGAGCTGTTTTTT

D: NA
J: TRBJ2-1
V: TRBV7-9
size: NA
CDR3: CASSLYRVDEQFF
DNA: TGTGCCAGCAGCCTATACAGGGTCGATGAGCAGTTCTTC

D: NA
J: TRBJ1-1
V: TRBV30
size: NA
CDR3: CAWSVGRTNTEAFF
DNA: TGTGCCTGGAGTGTGGGGAGGACGAACACTGAAGCTTTCTTT

D: TRBD1
J: TRBJ2-6
V: TRBV15
size: few
CDR3: CATSRDRGSGANVLTF
DNA: TGTGCCACCAGCCGGGACAGGGGTTCTGGGGCCAACGTCCTGACTTTC

D: NA
J: TRBJ2-2
V: TRBV2
size: NA
CDR3: CASSDRLGRTGELFF
DNA: TGTGCCAGCAGTGATAGGTTGGGCCGGACCGGGGAGCTGTTTTTT

D: NA
J: TRBJ1-4
V: TRBV7-8
size: NA
CDR3: CASSSDRNEKLFF
DNA: TGTGCCAGCAGCTCGGACAGAAATGAAAAACTGTTTTTT

D: TRBD2
J: TRBJ2-3
V: TRBV5-1
size: NA
CDR3: CASSPGVAGDTQYF
DNA: TGCGCCAGCAGCCCTGGGGTAGCGGGAGATACGCAGTATTTT

D: TRBD1
J: TRBJ2-5
V: TRBV19
size: few
CDR3: CASSRDRRQETQYF
DNA: TGTGCCAGTAGTCGGGACAGGAGACAAGAGACCCAGTACTTC

D: TRBD1
J: TRBJ2-5
V: TRBV7-9
size: NA
CDR3: CASSPGTGQETQYF
DNA: TGTGCCAGCAGCCCAGGGACAGGGCAAGAGACCCAGTACTTC

D: TRBD1
J: TRBJ1-5
V: TRBV27
size: NA
CDR3: CASSPWDRASRPQHF
DNA: TGTGCCAGCAGTCCGTGGGACAGAGCCTCTCGACCCCAGCATTTT

D: NA
J: TRBJ2-1
V: TRBV6-5
size: NA
CDR3: CASSYGGSSYNEQFF
DNA: TGTGCCAGCAGTTACGGGGGGAGCTCCTACAATGAGCAGTTCTTC

D: NA
J: TRBJ2-5
V: TRBV7-6
size: NA
CDR3: CASSPLTRSETQYF
DNA: TGCGCCAGCAGCCCGCTGACAAGGTCGGAGACCCAGTACTTC

D: NA
J: TRBJ2-7
V: TRBV6-5
size: NA
CDR3: CASSYQGGSYEQYF
DNA: TGTGCCAGCAGTTACCAGGGTGGGTCCTACGAGCAGTACTTC

D: TRBD1
J: TRBJ2-7
V: TRBV30
size: NA
CDR3: CAWSVHRGPYEQYF
DNA: TGTGCCTGGAGTGTCCACAGGGGACCCTACGAGCAGTACTTC